This passage covers 7 T cell receptor beta chains from one sample sequenced in a study of blood T cells in healthy people across ages. Sample-barcoded 5' priming and a J-beta primer mix drove a second PCR of about 6 to 12 cycles. TCRdb recomputed calls from the 5' RACE reads with MiXCR, one row per CDR3 protein. Found here are hundreds of thousands of distinct CDR3 sequences, 45% to 65% of them singletons; the top ten hold 30% to 40%. The sample comprised blood. The source of these receptors is a man aged 55 to 69 in good health.

The J gene is TRBJ2-1, the V gene TRBV29-1, with D perhaps matching TRBD2 (6 bases). The CDR3 is 15 residues long. Germline V CDR1 and CDR2: SQVTM, ANQGSEA. With 0 bases removed from V and 10 bases from J, the gap between germline ends came to 19 bases. This CDR3 reads CSVEDGQGLSYEQFF. The DNA for the CDR3 is TGCAGCGTTGAAGATGGCCAGGGACTCTCCTACGAGCAGTTCTTC.

The chain joins TRBV5-1 to TRBJ2-7, with 7 positions matching TRBD1. V lost 0 bases to trimming and J lost 5 bases; unmatched junction nucleotides: 5. The CDR3 spans 14 residues. From germline, CDR1 is SGHRS and CDR2 YFSETQ. This chain's CDR3 is CASSLGQGENEQYF. CDR3 nucleotides: TGCGCCAGCAGCTTGGGACAGGGTGAGAACGAGCAGTACTTC.

In the case of this clonotype: This may arise from a read error, as a much more abundant clone is one base away. J is TRBJ1-1 and V is TRBV7-2; D call uncertain. The V end lost 5 bases, the J end lost 4 bases, and 11 bases lay between the germline ends. The CDR3 runs to 13 residues. Germline assignment: CDR1 SGHTA and CDR2 FQGNSA. Written as DNA, the CDR3 is TGTGCCAGCAGCACCCAGGCGGCCACTGAAGCTTTCTTT. Its protein product is CASSTQAATEAFF. The variable domain in full, with the rest retrieved from reference TRBV7-2 and TRBJ1-1, is GAGVSQSPSNKVTEKGKDVELRCDPISGHTALYWYRQSLGQGLEFLIYFQGNSAPDKSGLPSDRFSAERTGGSVSTLTIQRTQQEDSAVYLCASSTQAATEAFFGQGTRLTVV.

Ten or more counts support this clonotype. The chain combines TRBV3-1 with TRBJ2-5; D might be TRBD1 or TRBD2, each matching 5 bases. The CDR3 sequence is 13 residues long. CDR1 is LGHDT and CDR2 is YNNKEL in the germline V gene (reference sequence). V lost 0 bases, J lost 4 bases, and 6 bases lay in between. CDR3 residues: CASSQDGGETQYF. The CDR3 DNA follows: TGTGCCAGCAGCCAAGATGGGGGAGAGACCCAGTACTTC.

This clonotype has a count of ten or more. This sequence joins TRBV2 and TRBJ2-5, with 7 bases identical to TRBD2. Trimming removed 6 bases from V and 7 bases from J; junction bases left unmatched: 5. Germline V lookup: CDR1 SNHLY, CDR2 FYNNEI. This CDR3 spans 12 amino acids. The CDR3 here is CASSLGEGTQYF. CDR3 sequence (DNA): TGTGCCAGCAGCTTAGGGGAGGGGACCCAGTACTTC.

The V call is TRBV20-1, the J call TRBJ2-7; TRBD2 matches at 10 bases. The length of the CDR3 is 15 residues. The trim removed 5 bases at V and 4 bases at J, leaving 11 bases unmatched. In germline, CDR1 is DFQATT, CDR2 SNEGSKA (reference sequence). CDR3 amino acids: CSAGQKAGGPYEQYF. CDR3 DNA: TGCAGTGCTGGACAAAAAGCGGGAGGGCCGTACGAGCAGTACTTC.

This clonotype appeared a single time. The chain joins TRBV6-6 to TRBJ1-1; D ambiguous. The CDR3 sequence is 15 residues long. The germline V and J ends were trimmed by 6 bases and 2 bases, with 16 bases remaining between them. The germline V gene encodes CDR1 MNHNY and CDR2 SVGAGI (reference sequence). The CDR3: CASSARTAINTEAFF. CDR3 bases: TGTGCCAGCAGCGCCCGGACGGCCATAAACACTGAAGCTTTCTTT.